This T cell receptor (beta chain) is from a study of T-cell memory formation after mild COVID-19. As for the study in general: Largely donor-specific sequence clusters came from a couple of donors. Study-wide points: Clones from the second wave (peaking day 37) had unconfirmed SARS-CoV-2 specificity. Pre-infection memory carried some responding clones, suggesting that cross-reactive memory joined. Contracting CD4+ clones sat mainly in CM and EM; CD8+ in EMRA.

Germline V gene sequence: CDR1 MGHRA, CDR2 YSYEKL. The J segment lost 3 bases and the V segment lost 11 bases, leaving 6 bases of the junction unmatched. This CDR3 is built from 13 residues. Comments on this clonotype: Antigen unknown.

A single record per CDR3 protein comes from TCRdb applying MiXCR to the 5' RACE reads. In the table there are 300,000 to 350,000 distinct CDR3 sequences, around 15% of which are singletons. The origin of this receptor is a man between 18 and 29 years old who had mild COVID-19 (a few samples of this study predate the infection). Cell type and time point are not known. Sequencing input: PBMCs or a T cell subset sorted from them (not recorded which). The chain is built from TRBV4-1 and TRBJ1-1; 10 bases map to TRBD1. The CDR3 is CAVRGQGYTEAFF. CDR3 DNA sequence: TGCGCCGTTCGGGGACAGGGGTACACTGAAGCTTTCTTT.